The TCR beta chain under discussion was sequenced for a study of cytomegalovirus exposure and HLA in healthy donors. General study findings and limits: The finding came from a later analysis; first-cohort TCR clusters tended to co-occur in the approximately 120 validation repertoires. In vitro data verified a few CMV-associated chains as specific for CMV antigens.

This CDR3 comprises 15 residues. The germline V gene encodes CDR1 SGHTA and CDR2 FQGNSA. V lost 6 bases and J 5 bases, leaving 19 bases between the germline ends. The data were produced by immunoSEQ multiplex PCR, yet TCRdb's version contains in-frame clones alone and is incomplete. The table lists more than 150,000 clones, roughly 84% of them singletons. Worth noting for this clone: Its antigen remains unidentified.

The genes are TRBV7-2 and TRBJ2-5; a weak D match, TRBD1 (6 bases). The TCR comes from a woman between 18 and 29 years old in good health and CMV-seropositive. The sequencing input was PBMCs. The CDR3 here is CASSVVGALRETQYF. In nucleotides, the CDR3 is TGTGCCAGCAGTGTGGTGGGGGCGTTGCGGGAGACCCAGTACTTC.